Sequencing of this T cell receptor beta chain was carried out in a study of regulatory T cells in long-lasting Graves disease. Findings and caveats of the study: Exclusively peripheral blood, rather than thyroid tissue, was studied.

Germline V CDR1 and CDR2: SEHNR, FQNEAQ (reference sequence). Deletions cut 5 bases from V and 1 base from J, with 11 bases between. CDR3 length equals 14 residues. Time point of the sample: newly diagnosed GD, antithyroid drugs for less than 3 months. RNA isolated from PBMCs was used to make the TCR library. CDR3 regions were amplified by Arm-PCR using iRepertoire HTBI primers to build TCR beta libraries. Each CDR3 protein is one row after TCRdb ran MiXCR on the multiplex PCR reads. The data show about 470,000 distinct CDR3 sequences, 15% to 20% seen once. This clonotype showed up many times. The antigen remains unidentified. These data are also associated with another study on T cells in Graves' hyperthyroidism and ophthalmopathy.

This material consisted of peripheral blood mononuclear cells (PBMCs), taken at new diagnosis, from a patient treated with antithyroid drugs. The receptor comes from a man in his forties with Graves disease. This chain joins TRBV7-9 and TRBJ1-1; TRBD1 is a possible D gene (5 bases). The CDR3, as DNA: TGTGCCAGCAGCCCACCAGGGTCGAACACTGAAGCTTTCTTT. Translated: CASSPPGSNTEAFF. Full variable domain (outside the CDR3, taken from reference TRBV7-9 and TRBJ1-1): DTGVSQNPRHKITKRGQNVTFRCDPISEHNRLYWYRQTLGQGPEFLTYFQNEAQLEKSRLLSDRFSAERPKGSFSTLEIQRTEQGDSAMYLCASSPPGSNTEAFFGQGTRLTVV.